What follows are 27 T cell receptor beta chains derived from one specimen sequenced in a study of cytomegalovirus exposure and HLA in healthy donors. The PCR contained 60 Vbeta and 13 Jbeta primers. Only in-frame clones appear in the TCRdb table, and some are missing; sequencing was by immunoSEQ multiplex PCR. The profile shows about 98,000 clones, over 80% of them singletons. Sequenced input: PBMCs. All receptors derive from a female donor in good health and CMV-seropositive.

The chain employs TRBV2 and TRBJ1-2; 10 bases fit TRBD1. Trimming cost V 9 bases and J 0 bases; bases outside gene matches: 1. The CDR3 spans 13 residues. CDR1 and CDR2 from the germline V gene are SNHLY and FYNNEI. CDR3 sequence: CARGTGANYGYTF. CDR3 in DNA: TGTGCCAGGGGGACAGGGGCTAACTATGGCTACACCTTC.

This chain joins TRBV21-1 and TRBJ2-5; the table's D call, TRBD2, has no DNA check behind it. TRBV21-1 constitutes a pseudogene. This CDR3 is built from 16 residues. The DNA for the CDR3 is TGTGCCAGCAGCTCCAGAGGAGGGAGTTGTGAGGAGACCCAGTACTTC. Its translation: CASSSRGGSCEETQYF.

This chain connects TRBV27 to TRBJ1-5; tentatively, D is TRBD1 (6 bases). The CDR3 has 16 amino acids. The germline gives CDR1 MNHEY, CDR2 SMNVEV (reference sequence). V lost 0 bases, J lost 3 bases, and 12 bases lay in between. The CDR3 region is CASSLSSGEFNQPQHF. The DNA of the CDR3 is TGTGCCAGCAGTTTATCATCAGGGGAATTCAATCAGCCCCAGCATTTT.

The chain links TRBV9 to TRBJ2-7; 8 nucleotides agree with TRBD2. V dropped 0 bases and J dropped 5; count of bases not matched to a gene: 13. Germline CDR1 and CDR2: SGDLS and YYNGEE. The CDR3 loop spans 17 amino acids. The CDR3, as DNA: TGTGCCAGCAGCGTAGGAATCATCCCCAGCGGGAGTAACGAGCAGTACTTC. It translates to CASSVGIIPSGSNEQYF.

The chain links TRBV27 to TRBJ1-4, with no clear D. V shed 2 bases and J shed 0 bases, with 7 bases lying between them. This CDR3 has 15 amino acids. The germline V gene has CDR1 MNHEY and CDR2 SMNVEV (reference sequence). In nucleotides, the CDR3 is TGTGCCAGCAGTTTAAGGCGGGCAACTAATGAAAAACTGTTTTTT. The encoded protein is CASSLRRATNEKLFF.

This clone was detected once. This chain connects TRBV11-2 to TRBJ2-7, with 7 nucleotides matching TRBD2. V shed 0 bases and J 6 bases; nucleotides not matched to a gene: 5. Germline CDR1 is SGHAT and CDR2 is FQNNGV. The CDR3 runs to 14 residues. This chain's CDR3 is CASSLDPGGGEQYF. The CDR3 DNA sequence: TGTGCCAGCAGCTTAGACCCCGGCGGGGGCGAGCAGTACTTC.

The CDR3 DNA sequence: TGTGCCAGCAGCTTAGCGCCAGGGGACAACAACTATGGCTACACCTTC. As protein: CASSLAPGDNNYGYTF. The chain carries TRBV7-9 and TRBJ1-2; a possible D gene is TRBD1 (6 bases). The ends were cut back, 0 bases at V and 2 bases at J, with 13 bases in the middle. In germline, CDR1 is SEHNR, CDR2 FQNEAQ (reference sequence). The CDR3 runs 16 residues.

V is TRBV2 and J is TRBJ1-2, with 10 positions matching TRBD1. CDR1 is SNHLY and CDR2 is FYNNEI in the germline V gene. V lost 5 bases, J lost 5 bases, and 8 bases stayed unmatched. The CDR3 loop spans 15 amino acids. The CDR3 region is CASSRDRGLGYGYTF. CDR3 DNA: TGTGCCAGCAGTAGGGACAGGGGCTTAGGGTATGGCTACACCTTC.

This chain joins TRBV9 and TRBJ1-1; no reliable D call. V was pared by 0 bases and J by 0 bases, with 9 bases between. Looked up from germline, CDR1 is SGDLS and CDR2 is YYNGEE. The CDR3 sequence is 15 residues long. The CDR3 region is CASSVEDTLNTEAFF. The CDR3 DNA sequence: TGTGCCAGCAGCGTAGAAGACACCTTGAACACTGAAGCTTTCTTT.

A remark on this clone: Other nucleotide sequences from this sample produce the same CDR3. This chain links TRBV5-1 with TRBJ2-7, with D tentatively TRBD1 (6 bases). This CDR3 has 13 residues. Germline V lookup: CDR1 SGHRS, CDR2 YFSETQ. V lost 0 bases and J 3 bases, leaving 7 bases between the germline ends. The CDR3 DNA follows: TGCGCCAGCAGCTTGGTAGGGGGCTACGAGCAGTACTTC. Protein: CASSLVGGYEQYF.

This chain links TRBV6-5 with TRBJ1-5, with 9 bases lining up with TRBD1. The V gene end was trimmed by 6 bases and the J gene end by 6 bases; junction bases not matched to a gene: 9. CDR1 and CDR2 (germline): MNHEY, SVGAGI. This CDR3 has 15 amino acids. CDR3 nucleotide sequence: TGTGCCAGCAGCGACCCGGGACAGGGAGGTCAGCCCCAGCATTTT. Translated, it gives CASSDPGQGGQPQHF.

The DNA of the CDR3 is TGTGCCAGCAGCGACTACGGGACAGTGAACACTGAAGCTTTCTTT. Protein product: CASSDYGTVNTEAFF. The chain recombines TRBV4-2 with TRBJ1-1, with 7 positions matching TRBD1. This CDR3 contains 15 residues. In germline, CDR1 is LGHNA, CDR2 YNFKEQ. With V trimmed by 5 bases and J by 0 bases, 6 bases remained unmatched.

The rearrangement uses TRBV6-5 and TRBJ1-2; perhaps TRBD1 as D (6 bases). The V end lost 0 bases, the J end lost 3 bases, and 11 bases lay between the germline ends. The CDR3 totals 15 residues. Germline CDR1 MNHEY, CDR2 SVGAGI. CDR3 sequence reads: CASSYSNREYYGYTF. CDR3 coding DNA: TGTGCCAGCAGTTACTCTAACAGGGAGTACTATGGCTACACCTTC.

The chain has TRBV1 and TRBJ1-2; the table calls TRBD1, which could not be checked here. TRBV1 is marked as a pseudogene. The CDR3 has 14 residues. The CDR3 sequence is CTRSRTGGGYGYTF. The CDR3 region has the DNA TGCACCAGATCCCGAACAGGGGGAGGCTATGGCTACACCTTC.

V and J are TRBV28 and TRBJ2-1; D perhaps matches TRBD1 (6 bases). Germline-derived CDR1 and CDR2 are MDHEN and SYDVKM. V lost 5 bases to trimming and J lost 8 bases, with 22 bases between them. This CDR3 is built from 16 residues. The CDR3 protein is CASSIPGQTLIDEQFF. Written as DNA, the CDR3 is TGTGCCAGCAGTATCCCGGGACAAACCTTGATCGATGAGCAGTTCTTC.

Comments on this clone: The same CDR3 arises from other DNA sequences in this sample as well. The chain uses TRBV4-1 and TRBJ2-5; no firm D call. This CDR3 spans 13 amino acids. Germline loops: CDR1 MGHRA, CDR2 YSYEKL. Trimming left V 1 base short and J 2 bases short, with 5 bases between. The CDR3 is CASSQGTQETQYF. DNA for the CDR3: TGCGCCAGCAGCCAAGGTACTCAAGAGACCCAGTACTTC.

This rearrangement joins TRBV6-5 to TRBJ1-4; 9 nucleotides align to TRBD1. The CDR3 runs 14 residues. Trimming removed 6 bases from V and 7 bases from J; junction bases left unmatched: 6. Germline CDR1 MNHEY, CDR2 SVGAGI. DNA for the CDR3: TGTGCCAGCAGCCGGACAGGGGCCCGTGAAAAACTGTTTTTT. It specifies CASSRTGAREKLFF.

This chain connects TRBV10-3 to TRBJ2-7; 9 bases fit TRBD2. Looked up from germline, CDR1 is ENHRY and CDR2 is SYGVKD. This CDR3 is 17 amino acids long. Trimming cost V 6 bases and J 0 bases; bases outside gene matches: 12. For the CDR3, the DNA is TGTGCCATCAGCGACACTAGCGGGCAAACCAACTCCTACGAGCAGTACTTC. It encodes CAISDTSGQTNSYEQYF.

This chain uses TRBV15 with TRBJ1-5; D is unresolved. The CDR3 runs to 14 residues. Germline V gene sequence: CDR1 LNHNV, CDR2 YYDKDF (reference sequence). The V and J ends lost 1 base and 3 bases respectively, with 7 bases between them. In DNA, the CDR3 is TGTGCCACCAGCAGAGGGACTTACAATCAGCCCCAGCATTTT. Its protein product is CATSRGTYNQPQHF.

This clone has only a few counts. The V gene is TRBV6-5, the J gene TRBJ1-1; 7 bases fit TRBD1. V shed 0 bases and J 4 bases; nucleotides not matched to a gene: 2. The CDR3 has 14 residues. Germline assignment: CDR1 MNHEY and CDR2 SVGAGI. CDR3 in amino acids: CASSYSRQGTEAFF. The CDR3 region has the DNA TGTGCCAGCAGTTACTCCCGACAGGGCACTGAAGCTTTCTTT.

This sequence joins TRBV5-6 and TRBJ2-7, with D possibly matching TRBD2 (5 bases). In germline, CDR1 is SGHDT, CDR2 YYEEEE. This CDR3 is 14 amino acids long. The germline V and J ends were trimmed by 1 base and 1 base, with 9 bases remaining between them. The CDR3 region has the DNA TGTGCCAGCAGCTTGTCGAGCGGATCCTACGAGCAGTACTTC. Encoded protein: CASSLSSGSYEQYF. Full variable domain (missing parts from reference TRBV5-6 and TRBJ2-7): DAGVTQSPTHLIKTRGQQVTLRCSPKSGHDTVSWYQQALGQGPQFIFQYYEEEERQRGNFPDRFSGHQFPNYSSELNVNALLLGDSALYLCASSLSSGSYEQYFGPGTRLTVT.

This clone has only a few counts. The CDR3 sequence is CASSVGGTGLAYEQYF. CDR3 nucleotide sequence: TGTGCCAGCAGCGTAGGCGGGACAGGACTCGCCTACGAGCAGTACTTC. V is TRBV9 and J is TRBJ2-7; 8 bases align to TRBD1. CDR3 size: 16 residues. CDR1 and CDR2 from the germline V gene are SGDLS and YYNGEE. V shed 0 bases, J shed 2 bases, and the junction held 7 bases outside the gene matches.

CDR3 sequence (DNA): TGTGCCATCAGTGAGCCGGGGGGACAGGGGAGCTATGGCTACACCTTC. Amino acid sequence: CAISEPGGQGSYGYTF. The rearrangement links TRBV10-3 to TRBJ1-2, with 10 bases aligning to TRBD1. Per the germline V gene, CDR1 is ENHRY and CDR2 is SYGVKD. The CDR3 has 16 amino acids. V shed 2 bases, J shed 4 bases, and the junction held 7 bases outside the gene matches.

CDR3 coding DNA: TGCGCCAGCAGCTTTGGAGATAATGAAAAACTGTTTTTT. Its translation is CASSFGDNEKLFF. This chain connects TRBV5-1 to TRBJ1-4, with D hard to call. This CDR3 region has 13 residues. Trimming took off 2 bases at V and 4 bases at J, with 6 bases between the two ends. Germline V gene data show CDR1 as SGHRS and CDR2 as YFSETQ.

V and J are TRBV6-1 and TRBJ1-3, with D unclear. The CDR3 is 13 amino acids. The germline gives CDR1 MNHNS, CDR2 SASEGT. V shed 1 base and J shed 4 bases, with 5 bases lying between them. CDR3 loop: CASSEVRGNTIYF. The CDR3 DNA follows: TGTGCCAGCAGTGAAGTTAGAGGAAACACCATATATTTT.

The CDR3 here is CSVPQEMGDTQYF. CDR3 nucleotide sequence: TGCAGCGTTCCACAGGAAATGGGAGATACGCAGTATTTT. The J gene is TRBJ2-3, the V gene TRBV29-1; a possible D gene is TRBD1 (5 bases). Per germline, CDR1 SQVTM and CDR2 ANQGSEA. This CDR3 has 13 amino acids. V lost 5 bases and J 5 bases, leaving 14 bases between the germline ends.

In its sample, this clone was seen once. CDR3: CASSPRSRGASTGELFF. In DNA form, the CDR3 reads TGTGCCAGCAGCCCCAGGAGTCGGGGAGCCTCCACCGGGGAGCTGTTTTTT. The V gene is TRBV9, the J gene TRBJ2-2; D is possibly TRBD2 (5 bases). Germline loops: CDR1 SGDLS, CDR2 YYNGEE. Trimming shortened V by 4 bases and J by 4 bases, and 20 bases separated the two germline ends. The CDR3 sequence is 17 residues long.